The 28 T cell receptor beta chains given below trace back to one sample, sequenced in a study of blood T cell repertoires in COVID-19. The protocol was immunoSEQ multiplex PCR, while the TCRdb copy is restricted to in-frame clones and leaves out a portion. Of fewer than 250,000 clones in the sample, roughly 85% were seen once. The source material was PBMCs or T cells enriched from blood (not recorded which). The receptors were sampled from a woman in her forties or fifties with acute COVID-19.

V is TRBV30 and J is TRBJ1-6, with 9 nucleotides matching TRBD1. Trimming cost V 4 bases and J 7 bases; bases outside gene matches: 8. The germline gives CDR1 GTSNPN, CDR2 SVGIG (reference sequence). The CDR3 consists of 15 residues. The CDR3 is CAWTTDRGRNSPLHF. CDR3 sequence (DNA): TGTGCCTGGACCACCGACAGGGGGAGAAATTCACCCCTCCACTTT.

The V and J genes are TRBV3-1 (or the pseudogene TRBV3-2) and TRBJ1-6, with no clear D. Germline-derived CDR1 and CDR2 are LGHDT and YNNKEL (reference sequence). Trimming took off 5 bases at V and 5 bases at J, with 10 bases between the two ends. The CDR3 extends over 14 amino acids. DNA for the CDR3: TGTGCCAGCAGCGAAAGGACTGATAATTCACCCCTCCACTTT. This translates into CASSERTDNSPLHF.

V usage is TRBV7-9 and J usage is TRBJ1-2; no reliable D call. CDR1 SEHNR and CDR2 FQNEAQ come from the germline V gene (reference sequence). The CDR3 is 12 amino acids. V lost 5 bases, J lost 7 bases, and 11 bases lay in between. DNA of the CDR3: TGTGCCAGCAGCCCTGGACTTGGTGGCTACACCTTC. Protein sequence: CASSPGLGGYTF.

The chain carries TRBV3-1 (or the pseudogene TRBV3-2) and TRBJ2-1; 7 nucleotides line up with TRBD1. The CDR3 sequence is 14 residues long. Trimming took 5 bases from V and 0 from J; bases not matched to a gene: 1. Germline V gives CDR1 LGHDT, CDR2 YNNKEL (reference sequence). CDR3 amino acids: CASSRDSSYNEQFF. CDR3 nucleotides: TGTGCCAGCAGCAGGGACAGCTCCTACAATGAGCAGTTCTTC.

This chain links TRBV6-5 with TRBJ2-1, with D possibly TRBD2 on 7 matching bases. The length of the CDR3 is 14 residues. Trimming removed 5 bases at V and 6 bases at J, with 14 bases between. Germline CDR1 and CDR2: MNHEY and SVGAGI. CDR3 bases: TGTGCCAGCAGTCTTCGGGGGGCCCCCAATGAGCAGTTCTTC. Its translation is CASSLRGAPNEQFF.

This chain connects TRBV30 to TRBJ1-2; perhaps TRBD1 as D (5 bases). The CDR3 contains 11 residues. V was shortened by 8 bases and J by 8 bases, with 15 bases between the two germline ends. CDR1 and CDR2 from the germline V gene are GTSNPN and SVGIG (reference sequence). CDR3 DNA: TGTGCCCGTCAGGGATTGGGGGGCTACACCTTC. The encoded protein is CARQGLGGYTF. The whole variable domain, filled in from reference TRBV30 and TRBJ1-2, reads SQTIHQWPATLVQPVGSPLSLECTVEGTSNPNLYWYRQAAGRGLQLLFYSVGIGQISSEVPQNLSASRPQDRQFILSSKKLLLSDSGFYLCARQGLGGYTFGSGTRLTVV.

The chain uses TRBV7-3 and TRBJ2-3; 10 positions match TRBD2. The V gene end was trimmed by 5 bases and the J gene end by 2 bases; junction bases not matched to a gene: 4. CDR3 size: 15 residues. CDR1 is SGHTA, CDR2 FQGTGA, per germline. CDR3: CASSKAGGLTDTQYF. The CDR3 DNA sequence: TGTGCCAGCAGCAAAGCGGGGGGGCTCACAGATACGCAGTATTTT.

This chain links TRBV9 with TRBJ1-5; unclear D gene. The V gene's germline CDR1 is SGDLS and CDR2 YYNGEE. CDR3 length equals 13 residues. V was pared by 3 bases and J by 3 bases, with 7 bases between. CDR3 bases: TGTGCCAGCAGCGGAGGCAACAATCAGCCCCAGCATTTT. Amino acids: CASSGGNNQPQHF. Supplemented by reference TRBV9 and TRBJ1-5, the full variable domain reads DSGVTQTPKHLITATGQRVTLRCSPRSGDLSVYWYQQSLDQGLQFLIQYYNGEERAKGNILERFSAQQFPDLHSELNLSSLELGDSALYFCASSGGNNQPQHFGDGTRLSIL.

The V call is TRBV30, the J call TRBJ2-7; D might be TRBD2 (5 bases). Between the trimmed V and J ends, which lost 0 bases and 0 bases, there was a span of 15 bases. Germline V gives CDR1 GTSNPN, CDR2 SVGIG (reference sequence). There are 16 residues in the CDR3. The CDR3 reads CAWSVLGGPASYEQYF. CDR3 bases: TGTGCCTGGAGTGTACTGGGCGGGCCGGCCTCCTACGAGCAGTACTTC.

This clone came up a few times. The chain carries TRBV2 and TRBJ1-3; 7 nucleotides match TRBD1. Trimming removed 6 bases from V and 4 bases from J; junction bases left unmatched: 3. CDR3 length: 13 residues. The germline gives CDR1 SNHLY, CDR2 FYNNEI. As DNA, the CDR3 is TGTGCCAGCAGACCGGGACAGGGAAACACCATATATTTT. Amino acid sequence: CASRPGQGNTIYF.

There are a few counts of this clone. The rearrangement uses TRBV19 and TRBJ1-2, with TRBD1 matching 11 bases. The CDR3 covers 19 residues. V was pared by 6 bases and J by 0 bases, with 15 bases of the junction left unmatched. The germline CDR1 and CDR2 sequences are LNHDA and SQIVND (reference sequence). This chain's CDR3 is CASRIDPGQGVLTNYGYTF. In nucleotides, the CDR3 is TGTGCCAGTAGGATTGACCCGGGACAGGGGGTACTAACTAACTATGGCTACACCTTC.

This chain links TRBV11-2 with TRBJ1-3; 7 bases map to TRBD1. J was trimmed by 4 bases and V by 0 bases; bases with no gene match: 3. Per germline, CDR1 SGHAT and CDR2 FQNNGV. This CDR3 spans 15 amino acids. CDR3 region: CASSLDRGPGNTIYF. CDR3 nucleotide sequence: TGTGCCAGCAGCTTAGATAGGGGGCCCGGAAACACCATATATTTT.

The rearrangement joins TRBV7-9 to TRBJ2-5, with a possible D match to TRBD1 (6 bases). V was clipped by 6 bases and J by 2 bases, with 19 bases between them. Germline V gene data show CDR1 as SEHNR and CDR2 as FQNEAQ (reference sequence). This CDR3 has 16 residues. CDR3 sequence: CASSSGQQILQETQYF. CDR3 coding DNA: TGTGCCAGCAGTTCCGGACAGCAGATTCTTCAAGAGACCCAGTACTTC.

In its sample, this clone was seen once. This chain joins TRBV4-1 and TRBJ1-1; 8 nucleotides agree with TRBD1. Unmatched junction bases numbered 9, after V lost 0 bases and J lost 6 bases. CDR1 MGHRA and CDR2 YSYEKL come from the germline V gene. This CDR3 spans 16 amino acids. Here the CDR3 DNA reads TGCGCCAGCAGCCAAGATTGGTACCAGGGGGCTTCTGAAGCTTTCTTT. As protein: CASSQDWYQGASEAFF.

In its sample, this clone was seen a few times. The J gene is TRBJ1-4, the V gene TRBV2, with D tentatively TRBD1 (5 bases). The length of the CDR3 is 16 residues. Germline values: CDR1 SNHLY, CDR2 FYNNEI. The ends were cut back, 4 bases at V and 6 bases at J, with 18 bases in the middle. CDR3 sequence: CASSGILAGNDEKLFF. The CDR3 bases are TGTGCCAGCAGTGGAATTTTAGCAGGGAATGATGAAAAACTGTTTTTT.

This clone has only a few counts. The chain combines TRBV19 with TRBJ2-7, with 11 nucleotides matching TRBD1. The germline CDR1 and CDR2 sequences are LNHDA and SQIVND (reference sequence). V was pared by 5 bases and J by 3 bases, with 6 bases of the junction left unmatched. There are 15 residues in the CDR3. CDR3 coding DNA: TGTGCCAGTAGTCAATCCGGGACAGGGGGCTACGAGCAGTACTTC. Protein sequence: CASSQSGTGGYEQYF.

This chain connects TRBV6-5 to TRBJ1-5; 10 bases map to TRBD1. CDR1 MNHEY and CDR2 SVGAGI come from the germline V gene. This CDR3 has 14 amino acids. The junction had 7 bases not matched to a gene; V was cut back by 9 bases and J by 5 bases. CDR3 amino acids: CASRGQGRDQPQHF. In nucleotides, the CDR3 is TGTGCCAGTCGGGGACAGGGGAGGGATCAGCCCCAGCATTTT.

J is TRBJ2-3 and V is TRBV30; perhaps TRBD2 as D (5 bases). Germline lookup yields CDR1 GTSNPN and CDR2 SVGIG (reference sequence). This CDR3 region has 15 residues. V was trimmed by 1 base and J by 3 bases, leaving 14 bases between them. CDR3 DNA sequence: TGTGCCTGGAGTGAGGACTTAACTCGGACAGATACGCAGTATTTT. Residues: CAWSEDLTRTDTQYF.

This chain joins TRBV6-2 or TRBV6-3 and TRBJ2-7; D is undetermined. Germline CDR1 and CDR2: MNHEY and SVGEGT. The CDR3 is made up of 14 amino acids. The V end was cut by 4 bases, the J end by 7 bases, with 17 bases between. The CDR3 sequence is CASSFSPAKWEQYF. CDR3 DNA: TGTGCCAGCAGTTTTTCTCCTGCGAAATGGGAGCAGTACTTC.

V gene TRBV10-3 combines with J gene TRBJ2-3, with a weak D call TRBD1 (5 bases). CDR3 length equals 14 residues. The V gene lost 1 base and the J gene lost 6 bases, with 11 bases spanning the gap. The germline CDR1 and CDR2 sequences are ENHRY and SYGVKD. The CDR3 sequence: CAISEWAGRDTQYF. CDR3 DNA: TGTGCCATCAGTGAGTGGGCAGGGCGCGATACGCAGTATTTT.

This clone was observed a few times. This chain joins TRBV27 and TRBJ1-2; TRBD1 is a possible D gene (5 bases). Trimming left V 6 bases short and J 5 bases short, with 13 bases between. Germline CDR1 and CDR2: MNHEY and SMNVEV (reference sequence). The CDR3 runs 13 residues. In DNA, the CDR3 is TGTGCCAGCAGCCTGACAGCCTTATATGGCTACACCTTC. It encodes CASSLTALYGYTF.

The V call is TRBV3-1 (or the pseudogene TRBV3-2), the J call TRBJ2-7; TRBD1 matches 12 bases. CDR3 length equals 14 residues. V gave up 4 bases and J gave up 4 bases; unmatched junction bases: 2. Germline V gene sequence: CDR1 LGHDT, CDR2 YNNKEL (reference sequence). Written as DNA, the CDR3 is TGTGCCAGCAGCCGGGACAGGGGGCGTTACGAGCAGTACTTC. Translation: CASSRDRGRYEQYF.

The chain employs TRBV5-6 and TRBJ2-3; 8 bases fit TRBD1. Germline V gene lookup returns CDR1 SGHDT and CDR2 YYEEEE. This CDR3 spans 14 amino acids. Trimming at V came to 7 bases and at J to 5 bases, leaving 9 bases not matched to a gene. CDR3 coding DNA: TGTGCCAGCTGGGACAGGCGCATCGTAGATACGCAGTATTTT. Translating gives CASWDRRIVDTQYF.

The chain has TRBV2 and TRBJ1-2, with a possible D match to TRBD1 (6 bases). Trimming took off 5 bases at V and 6 bases at J, with 16 bases between the two ends. This CDR3 comprises 14 residues. Germline assignment: CDR1 SNHLY and CDR2 FYNNEI. The CDR3 DNA is TGTGCCAGCAGTTCTCACAGGGACGGGAATGGCTACACCTTC. As protein: CASSSHRDGNGYTF.

V usage is TRBV5-4 and J usage is TRBJ2-7; 7 bases fit TRBD1. The germline V gene encodes CDR1 SGHNT and CDR2 YYREEE (reference sequence). V lost 0 bases to trimming and J lost 6 bases; unmatched junction nucleotides: 6. The CDR3 consists of 14 residues. DNA of the CDR3: TGTGCCAGCAGCTTGGTTCAGGGGGTGGGCGAGCAGTACTTC. It encodes CASSLVQGVGEQYF. The full variable domain, its missing parts supplied by reference TRBV5-4 and TRBJ2-7, is ETGVTQSPTHLIKTRGQQVTLRCSSQSGHNTVSWYQQALGQGPQFIFQYYREEENGRGNFPPRFSGLQFPNYSSELNVNALELDDSALYLCASSLVQGVGEQYFGPGTRLTVT.

V gene TRBV7-2 combines with J gene TRBJ1-5; D gene unclear. The CDR3 runs 14 residues. The V end lost 4 bases, the J end lost 0 bases, and 7 bases lay between the germline ends. Per the germline V gene, CDR1 is SGHTA and CDR2 is FQGNSA. The CDR3 DNA reads as TGTGCCAGCAGCTCCTATTCTAGCAATCAGCCCCAGCATTTT. It translates to CASSSYSSNQPQHF.

The chain combines TRBV5-6 with TRBJ1-3; 7 bases map to TRBD1. Germline V CDR1 and CDR2: SGHDT, YYEEEE. The J segment lost 0 bases and the V segment lost 4 bases, leaving 7 bases of the junction unmatched. This CDR3 contains 16 residues. The CDR3 is CASSPGDSFSGNTIYF. The CDR3 DNA follows: TGTGCCAGCAGCCCAGGGGACAGCTTCTCTGGAAACACCATATATTTT.

The chain uses TRBV9 and TRBJ1-2; TRBD1 is a possible D gene (5 bases). CDR1 and CDR2 (germline): SGDLS, YYNGEE. The V end was cut by 0 bases, the J end by 7 bases, with 10 bases between. The CDR3 is made up of 13 amino acids. DNA for the CDR3: TGTGCCAGCAGCGTAGGTCAGGGCTCTGGCTACACCTTC. It encodes CASSVGQGSGYTF.